A selection of T cell receptor beta chains follows, all from one sample in a study of blood T cell repertoires in COVID-19. Generated by immunoSEQ multiplex PCR, the TCRdb table keeps only in-frame clones and is missing some. The data show under 350,000 clones, more than 75% seen once. Sequenced material: PBMCs or T cells enriched from blood (not recorded which). All receptors come from a man in his sixties who had recovered from COVID-19. Each CDR3 is given with its conserved first and last residue.

v_call,j_call,cdr3_length,cdr3_aa
TRBV5-4,TRBJ2-3,17,CASSRGTSGRNTDTQYF
TRBV19,TRBJ1-2,13,CASSNRFDYGYTF
TRBV2,TRBJ1-1,14,CASSVRGQSTEAFF
TRBV3-1/TRBV3-2,TRBJ1-5,15,CASSQGGRGYQPQHF
TRBV3-1/TRBV3-2,TRBJ1-1,13,CASTATGRTRAFF
TRBV15,TRBJ1-2,16,CATSRDPGLSNYGYTF
TRBV3-1/TRBV3-2,TRBJ2-1,11,CASSNSNEQFF
TRBV19,TRBJ2-2,14,CASSGEGYAGELFF
TRBV4-2,TRBJ1-5,13,CASSHELDRDQHF
TRBV14,TRBJ2-7,17,CASSQGRGLDRGYEQYF
TRBV15,TRBJ1-2,15,CATSRDIGQNYGYTF
TRBV19,TRBJ1-5,16,CASSMGGGSSNQPQHF
TRBV11-2,TRBJ1-1,15,CASSLDLREGPEAFF
TRBV9,TRBJ1-2,14,CASSVGASNYGYTF
TRBV6-2/TRBV6-3,TRBJ2-2,18,CASSFFLFSGVPTGELFF
TRBV28,TRBJ1-4,18,CASSLERLKGGLNEKLFF
TRBV2,TRBJ1-5,17,CASSLMPGQGLGQPQHF
TRBV5-1,TRBJ1-5,13,CASSLDSNQPQHF
TRBV14,TRBJ1-2,12,CASSPIDYGYTF
TRBV6-2/TRBV6-3,TRBJ2-7,14,CASSYGTGGIEQYF
TRBV2,TRBJ2-1,12,CASSESQREQFF
TRBV7-3,TRBJ1-1,14,CASSTGRANTEAFF
TRBV2,TRBJ1-5,15,CASSGQGYSNQPQHF
TRBV6-6,TRBJ1-5,19,CASSSHGGQGSIGNQPQHF
TRBV18,TRBJ2-2,18,CASSPSGTSGRIAGELFF
TRBV4-3,TRBJ1-1,14,CASSQGPAEPEAFF
TRBV9,TRBJ1-2,12,CASRGGEYGYTF
TRBV5-1,TRBJ2-1,17,CASSPGGSGGAYNEQFF
TRBV15,TRBJ2-5,14,CATSRAGLGETQYF
TRBV2,TRBJ2-7,13,CASGPARSYEQYF
TRBV14,TRBJ2-1,15,CASSRGGGRLDEQFF
TRBV7-2,TRBJ1-2,14,CASSARTGADGYTF
TRBV4-3,TRBJ1-2,17,CASSQEVIQGFESGYTF
TRBV4-1,TRBJ2-7,20,CASSPQISSSGAGDLYEQYF
TRBV15,TRBJ2-5,14,CATSRDSRFETQYF
TRBV11-3,TRBJ2-1,13,CASTRGTGERQFF
TRBV30,TRBJ2-3,15,CAWTGKAGPTDTQYF
TRBV7-8,TRBJ2-5,16,CASSFTVRQVLETQYF
TRBV12-3/TRBV12-4,TRBJ1-2,12,CASSLGRGGYTF
TRBV5-1,TRBJ2-5,14,CASSSRTGGQTQYF
TRBV27,TRBJ2-5,14,CASSHRQGGETQYF
TRBV6-5,TRBJ1-1,15,CASNQDRRPLTEAFF
TRBV11-3,TRBJ2-3,16,CASSFQGQTSTDTQYF
TRBV11-1,TRBJ1-2,15,CASSSKGQGSYGYTF
TRBV18,TRBJ2-1,13,CASSASTFNEQFF
TRBV9,TRBJ2-5,13,CASSVYQGETQYF
TRBV27,TRBJ1-1,15,CASSFAGTGGTEAFF
TRBV20-1,TRBJ1-2,14,CSASVRGANYGYTF
TRBV6-4,TRBJ2-1,16,CASSDSHGGVSNEQFF
TRBV29-1,TRBJ1-1,13,CSVDFGMNTEAFF
TRBV18,TRBJ2-3,16,CASSPIGTQGADTQYF
TRBV27,TRBJ2-1,15,CASSFEGRPYNEQFF
TRBV28,TRBJ2-2,19,CASSLFPPGLAGNTGELFF
TRBV6-6,TRBJ2-7,14,CASSYRAGINEQYF
TRBV18,TRBJ1-1,15,CASSPSGTVNTEAFF
TRBV10-3,TRBJ1-2,13,CAISEGDYYGYTF
TRBV6-5,TRBJ2-7,13,CASRRGRGYEQYF
TRBV13,TRBJ1-6,15,CASSLAPGLDSPLHF